This T cell receptor beta chain was sequenced for a study of cytomegalovirus exposure and HLA in healthy donors. Study-wide points: CMV antigen specificity of three CMV-associated chains was confirmed in vitro. Generally TCR sequences proved uncommon, though certain public TCRs appeared in numerous donors.

V gave up 0 bases and J gave up 8 bases; unmatched junction bases: 7. CDR3 length: 18 residues. The germline gives CDR1 LGHNA, CDR2 YNFKEQ. Each donor was healthy, and each was a bone marrow donor. Of note for this clone: Its target is unknown.

The PCR contained 60 Vbeta and 13 Jbeta primers. This table comes from immunoSEQ multiplex PCR, and its TCRdb copy is limited to in-frame clones, with some not included. The sample carries 250,000 to 300,000 clones, almost 85% recorded once. This TCR derives from a middle-aged woman in good health and CMV-seropositive. Sample: PBMCs. The chain couples TRBV4-2 to TRBJ2-1; the match to TRBD2 covers 16 bases. The CDR3: CASSQDFFGTSGRDEQFF. Here the CDR3 DNA reads TGTGCCAGCAGCCAAGATTTTTTCGGGACTAGCGGGAGGGATGAGCAGTTCTTC.